This T cell receptor beta chain stems from a study of T cell clonotyping in hematopoietic cell transplantation. Notes on the study in general: Graft donor and pretransplant recipient Inverse Simpson Index values predicted broader posttransplant TCR diversity.

TCRdb keeps only in-frame clones here, not all; method: immunoSEQ multiplex PCR. The table has over 35,000 clones, 88% seen once. The table lists this clone with a count of one. Its antigen is not identified. V lost 4 bases to trimming and J lost 4 bases; unmatched junction nucleotides: 9. Per germline, CDR1 SGHRS and CDR2 YFSETQ. The length of the CDR3 is 17 residues. Sequenced input: peripheral blood mononuclear cells. The chain uses TRBV5-1 and TRBJ2-7; 15 bases match TRBD2. This TCR came from a woman in her 40s in good health. Some clones in this sample may be carry-over from other donors' samples. This chain's CDR3 is CASSLPGLAGGRYEQYF. CDR3 DNA sequence: TGCGCCAGCAGCCTACCGGGACTAGCGGGAGGTCGGTACGAGCAGTACTTC.